The present entry profiles one T cell receptor (beta chain) with its context. Its target is unknown. It was 5'RACE with constant-segment primers that produced the TCR alpha and TCR beta cDNA libraries, which carried sample barcodes and UMIs. TCRdb independently ran MiXCR on the 5' RACE reads; one entry per CDR3 protein. The sample contains 550,000 to 700,000 distinct CDR3 sequences, 17% of which appear only once. The data derive from a study of T-cell memory formation after mild COVID-19. Study-wide findings and caveats: Prior to infection, memory already included some responding clones, suggesting cross-reactive memory joined. Researchers report contracting CD4+ clones mostly in CM and EM, with CD8+ clones in EMRA. While clones contracting from day 15 to 85 were balanced between CD4 and CD8, later expanders leaned CD4+.

Sequences were obtained from PBMCs or a T cell subset sorted from them (not recorded which). This clonotype was sampled from an adult woman who had mild COVID-19 (a few samples of this study predate the infection). Cell type and time point are not known.

The CDR3 loop is CASTLGTAAYEQYF. For the CDR3, the DNA is TGTGCCAGCACCCTCGGGACGGCGGCCTACGAGCAGTACTTC. V is TRBV12-3 or TRBV12-4 and J is TRBJ2-7; D is perhaps TRBD1 or TRBD2 (5 bases each). The CDR3 runs 14 residues. V lost 7 bases and J 2 bases, leaving 15 bases between the germline ends.